This T cell receptor beta chain was retrieved from a study of CD8+CD57+ T cells in acquired aplastic anemia. Trimming cost V 5 bases and J 4 bases; bases outside gene matches: 12. The germline V gene encodes CDR1 DFQATT and CDR2 SNEGSKA (reference sequence). This CDR3 has 16 amino acids. Genomic DNA constituted the template upon which TCR beta VDJ and CDR3 profiling was performed. Each CDR3 protein is one row after TCRdb ran MiXCR on the reads. The sample lists 200,000 or so distinct CDR3 sequences; 64% were seen once. This receptor was obtained from a human donor with severe aplastic anemia or a healthy control (not recorded which). The chain recombines TRBV20-1 with TRBJ2-2; the match to TRBD1 covers 8 bases. Material for sequencing was sorted CD4+, CD8+, or CD8+CD57+ T cells (not recorded which) from PBMCs. CDR3 DNA: TGCAGTGCTGGAGGGAATCAGGGGGCGCTCACCGGGGAGCTGTTTTTT. Protein product: CSAGGNQGALTGELFF.